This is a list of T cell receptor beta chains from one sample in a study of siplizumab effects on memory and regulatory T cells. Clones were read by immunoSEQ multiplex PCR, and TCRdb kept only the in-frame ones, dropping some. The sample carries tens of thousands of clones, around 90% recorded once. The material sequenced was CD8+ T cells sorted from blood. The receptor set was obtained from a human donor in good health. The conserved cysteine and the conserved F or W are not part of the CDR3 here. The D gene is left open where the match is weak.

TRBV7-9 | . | ASSLAGHLNTEAF
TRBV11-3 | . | ASSPGYGQTYEQY
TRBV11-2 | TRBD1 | ASTWTGGTYEQY
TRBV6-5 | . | ARHGGVAF
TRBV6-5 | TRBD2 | ASSYLGSGGAEQY
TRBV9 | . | ASRPYKENTGELF
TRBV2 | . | ASNVGTLSTDTQY
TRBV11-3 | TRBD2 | ASSPHSAGGEDYNEQF
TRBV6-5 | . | ASSYGPSSYEQY
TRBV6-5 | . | ASSYEGGNTEAF
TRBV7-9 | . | ASSLGAFTDTQY
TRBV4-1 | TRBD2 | ASSQEWGSSGALEEQY
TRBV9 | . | ASSPQRGSRDEQY
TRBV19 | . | ASRQVGGGDSYEQY
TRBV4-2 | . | ASSPPGQYLSGSEQF
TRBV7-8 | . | ASSLVSGRSYNEQF
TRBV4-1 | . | ASSYWTALSSYNEQF
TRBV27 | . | ATSDLYYNEQF
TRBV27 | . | ASSPAGPETQY
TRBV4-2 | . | ASSRGIDLLLNYEQY
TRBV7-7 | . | ASSLGGPKETQY
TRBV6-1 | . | ASTTGYYGYT
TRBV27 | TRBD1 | ASSWDRANEQY
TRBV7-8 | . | ASSPNPRTANTGELF
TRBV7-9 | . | ASSSWTGQETQY
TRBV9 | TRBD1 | ASSASGDRSNEQF